This T cell receptor beta chain was found in a study of T-cell memory formation after mild COVID-19. TCRdb used MiXCR to reprocess the 5' RACE reads, holding one entry per CDR3 protein. This table holds hundreds of thousands of distinct CDR3 sequences, about a sixth found once. This clonotype was observed a handful of times. Germline V gene data show CDR1 as LGHNA and CDR2 as YSLEER. Deletions cut 0 bases from V and 8 bases from J, with 12 bases between. This CDR3 comprises 14 residues. The sample was PBMCs or a T cell subset sorted from them (not recorded which). The clonotype was recovered from a man in his late teens or twenties who had mild COVID-19 (a few samples of this study predate the infection). Cell type and time point are not known. The rearrangement links TRBV4-3 to TRBJ2-3; D perhaps matches TRBD2 (5 bases). CDR3 sequence: CASSQDGSGGTQYF. CDR3 bases: TGCGCCAGCAGCCAAGATGGTTCTGGAGGTACGCAGTATTTT.